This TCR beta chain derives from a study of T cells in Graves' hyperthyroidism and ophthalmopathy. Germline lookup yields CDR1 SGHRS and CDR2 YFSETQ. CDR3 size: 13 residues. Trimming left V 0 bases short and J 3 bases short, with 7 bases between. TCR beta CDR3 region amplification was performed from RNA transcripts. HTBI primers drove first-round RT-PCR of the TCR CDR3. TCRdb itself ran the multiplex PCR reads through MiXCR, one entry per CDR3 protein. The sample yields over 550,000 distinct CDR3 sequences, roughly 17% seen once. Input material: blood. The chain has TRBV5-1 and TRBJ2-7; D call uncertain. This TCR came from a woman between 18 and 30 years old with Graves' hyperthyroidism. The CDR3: CASSLARFYEQYF. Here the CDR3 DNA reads TGCGCCAGCAGCTTGGCCAGATTCTACGAGCAGTACTTC.